These 23 T cell receptor beta chains were sequenced from one sample in a study of blood T cell repertoires in COVID-19. Assay used: immunoSEQ multiplex PCR; TCRdb lists only in-frame clones, some missing. The table records approximately 92,000 clones, approximately 86% of them present only once. Sequences were obtained from peripheral blood. The receptor set was obtained from a man aged 50 or older with acute or convalescent COVID-19.

This chain uses TRBV7-2 with TRBJ1-4; no definite D call. CDR1 is SGHTA, CDR2 FQGNSA, per germline. Between the trimmed V and J ends, which lost 4 bases and 4 bases, there was a span of 13 bases. The CDR3 runs 15 residues. The CDR3 spells CASSSRPGINEKLFF. In DNA, the CDR3 is TGTGCCAGCAGCTCCCGTCCGGGAATTAATGAAAAACTGTTTTTT. Looking up the rest from reference TRBV7-2 and TRBJ1-4 gives the full variable domain: GAGVSQSPSNKVTEKGKDVELRCDPISGHTALYWYRQSLGQGLEFLIYFQGNSAPDKSGLPSDRFSAERTGGSVSTLTIQRTQQEDSAVYLCASSSRPGINEKLFFGSGTQLSVL.

This clone has a handful of counts. This rearrangement joins TRBV7-9 to TRBJ1-1; TRBD1 agrees at 7 bases. V shed 0 bases, J shed 3 bases, and the junction held 10 bases outside the gene matches. The CDR3 loop spans 17 amino acids. Germline V gives CDR1 SEHNR, CDR2 FQNEAQ (reference sequence). The CDR3 loop is CASSLALGPGGDTEAFF. CDR3 in DNA: TGTGCCAGCAGCTTAGCGCTTGGCCCAGGGGGAGACACTGAAGCTTTCTTT.

This chain joins TRBV7-2 and TRBJ2-7, with D maybe TRBD1 (6 bases). CDR1 SGHTA and CDR2 FQGNSA come from the germline V gene. Trimming took 1 base from V and 5 from J, leaving 15 bases between them. The CDR3 contains 15 residues. CDR3 nucleotide sequence: TGTGCCAGCAGCTTAGGGACTCACAGGGCCCACGAGCAGTACTTC. It codes for CASSLGTHRAHEQYF.

The chain uses TRBV19 and TRBJ1-6, with D possibly TRBD1 on 5 matching bases. The CDR3 runs 16 residues. V was clipped by 4 bases and J by 7 bases, with 17 bases between them. The germline CDR1 and CDR2 sequences are LNHDA and SQIVND (reference sequence). Here the CDR3 DNA reads TGTGCCAGTAGTACCTTAACAGGCTTCGGCAATTCACCCCTCCACTTT. Protein: CASSTLTGFGNSPLHF.

The chain employs TRBV3-1 (or the pseudogene TRBV3-2) and TRBJ2-7; no definite D call. The germline V gene encodes CDR1 LGHDT and CDR2 YNNKEL (reference sequence). The V gene lost 0 bases and the J gene lost 3 bases, with 21 bases spanning the gap. This CDR3 has 18 residues. DNA of the CDR3: TGTGCCAGCAGCCAAGAGGTCCAGGTCCCCATATTTCGCTACGAGCAGTACTTC. This translates into CASSQEVQVPIFRYEQYF.

The chain uses TRBV18 and TRBJ1-5; possibly TRBD1 for D (5 bases). There are 15 residues in the CDR3. Trimming pared 3 bases from V and 6 bases from J, leaving 15 bases between. The germline V gene encodes CDR1 KGHSH and CDR2 LQKENI. CDR3 sequence: CASSPGIQGAQPQHF. The DNA for the CDR3 is TGTGCCAGCTCACCGGGGATCCAGGGTGCTCAGCCCCAGCATTTT. Looking up the rest from reference TRBV18 and TRBJ1-5 gives the full variable domain: NAGVMQNPRHLVRRRGQEARLRCSPMKGHSHVYWYRQLPEEGLKFMVYLQKENIIDESGMPKERFSAEFPKEGPSILRIQQVVRGDSAAYFCASSPGIQGAQPQHFGDGTRLSIL.

The chain uses TRBV4-3 and TRBJ2-7; D unclear. V shed 0 bases and J shed 0 bases, with 9 bases lying between them. The germline CDR1 and CDR2 sequences are LGHNA and YSLEER. This CDR3 comprises 15 residues. The chain's CDR3 is CASSQDHLASYEQYF. CDR3 sequence (DNA): TGCGCCAGCAGCCAAGATCATTTGGCCTCCTACGAGCAGTACTTC.

This chain joins TRBV11-2 and TRBJ2-7; D call uncertain. The germline V gene encodes CDR1 SGHAT and CDR2 FQNNGV. Trimming cost V 3 bases and J 2 bases, with 2 bases left between them. The length of the CDR3 is 11 residues. CDR3 coding DNA: TGTGCCAGCAGCTTCACCTACGAGCAGTACTTC. Translation: CASSFTYEQYF.

The J gene is TRBJ2-5, the V gene TRBV13; 9 bases align to TRBD2. V gave up 2 bases and J gave up 1 base; unmatched junction bases: 5. This CDR3 region has 16 residues. Looked up from germline, CDR1 is PRHDT and CDR2 is FYEKMQ (reference sequence). The CDR3 sequence is CASSLPSGGLQETQYF. The DNA of the CDR3 is TGTGCCAGCAGCTTACCGAGCGGGGGGCTCCAAGAGACCCAGTACTTC.

The V and J genes are TRBV2 and TRBJ1-2, with D unclear. Germline loops: CDR1 SNHLY, CDR2 FYNNEI. Deletions cut 6 bases from V and 3 bases from J, with 11 bases between. The CDR3 covers 13 residues. CDR3 nucleotides: TGTGCCAGCAGCGCGGACGGGGACTATGGCTACACCTTC. Residues: CASSADGDYGYTF.

This sequence joins TRBV18 and TRBJ2-4; 8 bases line up with TRBD1. CDR3 size: 15 residues. The trim removed 5 bases at V and 7 bases at J, leaving 10 bases unmatched. Germline loops: CDR1 KGHSH, CDR2 LQKENI. The CDR3 here is CASSSSTGVGNIQYF. The CDR3 bases are TGTGCCAGCTCATCATCGACAGGGGTTGGTAACATTCAGTACTTC.

This chain joins TRBV6-2 or TRBV6-3 and TRBJ2-1; TRBD2 aligns across 14 bases. Germline lookup yields CDR1 MNHEY and CDR2 SVGEGT. This CDR3 has 18 amino acids. With 2 bases clipped from V and 8 bases from J, the junction kept 11 bases outside the gene matches. The CDR3 here is CASSYGRTSGRMYHEQFF. CDR3 DNA sequence: TGTGCCAGCAGTTACGGTAGGACTAGCGGGAGGATGTACCATGAGCAGTTCTTC.

The rearrangement links TRBV6-5 to TRBJ2-7; 7 positions agree with TRBD1. Looked up from germline, CDR1 is MNHEY and CDR2 is SVGAGI. Trimming took 4 bases from V and 3 from J; bases not matched to a gene: 12. The CDR3 runs 16 residues. Here the CDR3 reads CASSSPSTGTHYEQYF. DNA for the CDR3: TGTGCCAGCAGTTCCCCCTCGACAGGGACGCACTACGAGCAGTACTTC.

V usage is TRBV5-4 and J usage is TRBJ2-1; no clear D. Germline lookup yields CDR1 SGHNT and CDR2 YYREEE (reference sequence). V was pared by 5 bases and J by 5 bases, with 5 bases between. This CDR3 is 11 amino acids long. The CDR3 DNA is TGTGCCAGCAGGGAGAACAATGAGCAGTTCTTC. Its protein is CASRENNEQFF.

The genes are TRBV12-3 or TRBV12-4 and TRBJ2-2, with D perhaps matching TRBD1 (6 bases). The CDR3 spans 11 residues. Trimming took 7 bases from V and 6 from J, leaving 6 bases between them. DNA of the CDR3: TGTGCCAGCAAGGGGGCCGGGGAGCTGTTTTTT. Protein sequence: CASKGAGELFF.

The J gene is TRBJ1-2, the V gene TRBV6-4, with D perhaps TRBD1 (6 bases). CDR3 length: 15 amino acids. Per the germline V gene, CDR1 is MRHNA and CDR2 is SNTAGT. V lost 6 bases to trimming and J lost 4 bases, with 18 bases between them. CDR3 DNA: TGTGCCAGCAGAGATAACGGGGGGGCGTCCTATGGCTACACCTTC. Translating it yields CASRDNGGASYGYTF.

This sequence joins TRBV7-9 and TRBJ2-2, with 7 nucleotides matching TRBD1. Trimming at V came to 4 bases and at J to 6 bases, leaving 8 bases not matched to a gene. CDR1 is SEHNR, CDR2 FQNEAQ, per germline (reference sequence). The CDR3 totals 15 residues. The CDR3 nucleotides are TGTGCCAGCAGCTGGCAGGGGGAGCTGGCCGGGGAGCTGTTTTTT. It is translated as CASSWQGELAGELFF.

This chain uses TRBV9 with TRBJ2-1; 11 positions match TRBD2. The V segment lost 1 base and the J segment 9 bases; nucleotides outside the gene matches: 6. Germline V gene lookup returns CDR1 SGDLS and CDR2 YYNGEE. The CDR3 is 15 residues long. The CDR3 is CASSVHLGLAVEQFF. The CDR3 nucleotides read TGTGCCAGCAGCGTACACCTGGGACTAGCGGTTGAGCAGTTCTTC.

This rearrangement joins TRBV29-1 to TRBJ1-4; no definite D call. CDR3 length equals 13 residues. Germline CDR1 SQVTM, CDR2 ANQGSEA. V was cut by 4 bases and J by 8 bases, with 14 bases left in between. Written as DNA, the CDR3 is TGCAGCGTTGTAGCCCCCGAAGGCGAAAAACTGTTTTTT. Encoded protein: CSVVAPEGEKLFF.

Written as DNA, the CDR3 is TGCGCCAGCAGCTTGACGGGGGGCTCGAACTATGGCTACACCTTC. Its translation: CASSLTGGSNYGYTF. The chain links TRBV5-1 to TRBJ1-2; TRBD1 might be the D (6 bases). The germline V gene has CDR1 SGHRS and CDR2 YFSETQ. The CDR3 is 15 amino acids. Trimming removed 1 base at V and 2 bases at J, with 12 bases between.

The CDR3 DNA reads TGTGCCAGCAGCAGAGGCGTCGGGACATTAGACTACAATGAGCAGTTCTTC. Amino acid sequence: CASSRGVGTLDYNEQFF. The J gene is TRBJ2-1, the V gene TRBV7-9; D is possibly TRBD1 (6 bases). Germline assignment: CDR1 SEHNR and CDR2 FQNEAQ (reference sequence). The CDR3 is 17 residues long. With 5 bases removed from V and 3 bases from J, the gap between germline ends came to 20 bases.

The rearrangement joins TRBV19 to TRBJ2-1; TRBD2 matches 12 bases. Losses at the gene ends were 8 bases for V and 7 bases for J; bases not matched to a gene: 12. From germline, CDR1 is LNHDA and CDR2 SQIVND (reference sequence). CDR3 length: 16 residues. The CDR3 reads CASALTSGRILNEQFF. In DNA form, the CDR3 reads TGTGCCAGTGCACTTACTAGCGGGAGGATATTAAATGAGCAGTTCTTC.

The chain has TRBV28 and TRBJ1-2; D ambiguous. Germline V lookup: CDR1 MDHEN, CDR2 SYDVKM. Trimming shortened V by 5 bases and J by 8 bases, and 15 bases separated the two germline ends. The CDR3 extends over 13 amino acids. In DNA form, the CDR3 reads TGTGCCAGCAGTCCGGAACGCCTCGGGGGCTACACCTTC. Protein sequence: CASSPERLGGYTF.